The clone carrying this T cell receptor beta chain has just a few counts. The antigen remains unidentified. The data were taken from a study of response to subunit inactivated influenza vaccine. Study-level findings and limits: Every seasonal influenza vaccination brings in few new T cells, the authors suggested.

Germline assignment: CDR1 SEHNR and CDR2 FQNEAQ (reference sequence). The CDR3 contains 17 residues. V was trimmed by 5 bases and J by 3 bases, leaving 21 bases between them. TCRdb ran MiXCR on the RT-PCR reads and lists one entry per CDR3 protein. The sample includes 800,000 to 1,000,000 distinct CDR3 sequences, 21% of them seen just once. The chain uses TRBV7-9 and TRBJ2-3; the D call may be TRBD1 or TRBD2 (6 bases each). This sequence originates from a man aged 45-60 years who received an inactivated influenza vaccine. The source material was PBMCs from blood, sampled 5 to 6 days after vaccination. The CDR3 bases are TGTGCCAGCAGCACATCGGATGGGGGGCTTTTGACAGATACGCAGTATTTT. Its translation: CASSTSDGGLLTDTQYF.